The rows below give T cell receptor beta chains drawn from one sample of a study of beta chain features in type 1 diabetes. The table came from immunoSEQ multiplex PCR; TCRdb's copy has only in-frame clones and leaves some out. This table has over 700,000 clones, roughly 15% appearing once. Sequenced input: naive CD4+ T cells from blood. The receptor set was obtained from a woman between 18 and 29 years old in good health. Each CDR3 is given with its conserved first and last residue. The D gene is left open where the match is weak. Clone size is stated in some rows and not others, as once, few, many or a class when expanded.

. | TRBJ2-5 | . | TRBV20-1 | CSRRPQETQYF | TGCAGTCGGCGGCCTCAAGAGACCCAGTACTTC
few | TRBJ2-3 | . | TRBV18 | CASSPRQASTDTQYF | TGTGCCAGCTCACCAAGGCAGGCAAGCACAGATACGCAGTATTTT
. | TRBJ1-1 | TRBD1 | TRBV18 | CASSWDSLTKEAFF | TGTGCCAGCTCATGGGACAGTCTAACCAAAGAAGCTTTCTTT
. | TRBJ2-2 | TRBD2 | TRBV7-2 | CASSQTSAHTGELFF | TGTGCCAGCAGCCAGACTAGCGCCCACACCGGGGAGCTGTTTTTT
. | TRBJ1-5 | . | TRBV7-8 | CASSFASLTSNQPQHF | TGTGCCAGCAGCTTTGCCAGCCTAACTAGCAATCAGCCCCAGCATTTT
few | TRBJ2-3 | . | TRBV7-9 | CASSPPGPTDTQYF | TGTGCCAGCAGCCCCCCCGGCCCCACAGATACGCAGTATTTT
. | TRBJ1-5 | . | TRBV28 | CASCLPPGQPQHF | TGTGCCAGCTGCCTCCCTCCAGGGCAGCCCCAGCATTTT
. | TRBJ2-7 | . | TRBV12-5 | CASGASLSVRSYSDEQYF | TGTGCTAGTGGTGCCTCTCTTTCAGTCCGGTCGTACTCGGACGAGCAGTACTTC
few | TRBJ2-3 | . | TRBV19 | CASSLGGRADTQYF | TGTGCCAGTAGCCTCGGTGGCAGGGCAGATACGCAGTATTTT
few | TRBJ2-1 | TRBD2 | TRBV5-6 | CASSLGGGRTYPERNEQFF | TGTGCCAGCAGCTTGGGAGGCGGGAGGACCTATCCTGAGCGGAATGAGCAGTTCTTC
few | TRBJ2-3 | . | TRBV16 | CASSQSIQSTDTQYF | TGTGCCAGCAGCCAATCGATCCAAAGCACAGATACGCAGTATTTT
. | TRBJ2-2 | . | TRBV5-1 | CASSLEGLTGELFF | TGCGCCAGCAGCTTGGAAGGGCTCACCGGGGAGCTGTTTTTT
few | TRBJ2-5 | . | TRBV6-6 | CASSPRGRGGETQYF | TGTGCCAGCAGTCCCAGGGGCAGGGGGGGAGAGACCCAGTACTTC
few | TRBJ2-7 | TRBD2 | TRBV5-1 | CASSLGREDSYEQYF | TGCGCCAGCAGCTTGGGGCGGGAGGACTCCTACGAGCAGTACTTC
. | TRBJ2-2 | . | TRBV4-3 | CASSQDSLARDTGELFF | TGCGCCAGCAGCCAAGATTCCCTAGCGAGAGACACCGGGGAGCTGTTTTTT
. | TRBJ2-1 | . | TRBV5-4 | CASSAGRAGGNEQFF | TGTGCCAGCAGCGCCGGGCGAGCGGGCGGCAATGAGCAGTTCTTC
many | TRBJ2-7 | . | TRBV7-9 | CASSTPGRPYEQYF | TGTGCCAGCAGCACCCCGGGAAGACCCTACGAGCAGTACTTC
. | TRBJ2-3 | . | TRBV4-1 | CASSQEPGHNTDTQYF | TGCGCCAGCAGCCAAGAACCGGGTCATAACACAGATACGCAGTATTTT
. | TRBJ2-2 | TRBD1 | TRBV12-5 | CASGLGQGPYTGELFF | TGTGCTAGTGGTTTGGGACAGGGGCCATACACCGGGGAGCTGTTTTTT
. | TRBJ1-1 | . | TRBV2 | CASPPRGMNTEAFF | TGTGCCAGCCCCCCGAGGGGGATGAACACTGAAGCTTTCTTT
few | TRBJ2-5 | TRBD1 | TRBV19 | CASSATGVGSETQYF | TGTGCCAGTAGTGCGACAGGGGTGGGATCAGAGACCCAGTACTTC
few | TRBJ2-7 | TRBD2 | TRBV5-1 | CASSLASSGSYEQYF | TGCGCCAGCAGCTTGGCGTCTAGCGGGAGCTACGAGCAGTACTTC
few | TRBJ1-5 | . | TRBV18 | CASSGGGNQPQHF | TGTGCCAGCTCAGGCGGGGGCAATCAGCCCCAGCATTTT
few | TRBJ2-7 | . | TRBV6-5 | CASTRGTGGAYEQYF | TGTGCCAGCACCAGAGGCACAGGGGGGGCCTACGAGCAGTACTTC
few | TRBJ2-7 | . | TRBV2 | CASSDSTYEQYF | TGTGCCAGCAGTGACAGTACCTACGAGCAGTACTTC
. | TRBJ2-7 | . | TRBV10-3 | CAIRNGTAGKWQYF | TGTGCCATCAGGAACGGGACAGCGGGAAAGTGGCAGTACTTC
few | TRBJ2-3 | . | TRBV5-1 | CASSLFQITDTQYF | TGCGCCAGCAGCTTGTTCCAGATTACAGATACGCAGTATTTT
few | TRBJ2-3 | TRBD2 | TRBV7-3 | CASSLFPSGNTDTQYF | TGTGCCAGCAGCTTATTTCCTAGCGGTAACACAGATACGCAGTATTTT
few | TRBJ2-1 | TRBD2 | TRBV2 | CASKGLAGVNEQFF | TGTGCCAGCAAGGGACTAGCGGGTGTCAATGAGCAGTTCTTC
. | TRBJ2-2 | . | TRBV5-4 | CASSLWTTNGELFF | TGTGCCAGCAGCTTGTGGACGACCAACGGGGAGCTGTTTTTT
few | TRBJ2-2 | TRBD1 | TRBV7-9 | CASSEQGQTNTGELFF | TGTGCCAGCAGCGAACAGGGACAGACGAACACCGGGGAGCTGTTTTTT
. | TRBJ2-3 | TRBD2 | TRBV4-3 | CASSQDWLAEPSGTQYF | TGCGCCAGCAGCCAAGATTGGCTAGCGGAACCCTCGGGTACGCAGTATTTT
. | TRBJ2-1 | . | TRBV19 | CATPKSSYNEQFF | TGTGCCACACCGAAAAGCTCCTACAATGAGCAGTTCTTC
. | TRBJ2-1 | TRBD2 | TRBV9 | CASSVGGTSGSDNEQFF | TGTGCCAGCAGCGTAGGAGGGACTAGCGGGAGTGACAATGAGCAGTTCTTC
few | TRBJ2-3 | . | TRBV29-1 | CSVVAGQTDTQYF | TGCAGCGTTGTTGCGGGGCAAACAGATACGCAGTATTTT
. | TRBJ2-4 | . | TRBV5-1 | CASSLGGRGGGIQYF | TGCGCCAGCAGCTTGGGAGGAAGGGGAGGTGGCATTCAGTACTTC
. | TRBJ2-1 | TRBD1 | TRBV7-2 | CASSFTGTGLSRNEQFF | TGTGCCAGCAGCTTTACAGGGACAGGGTTATCTCGAAATGAGCAGTTCTTC
few | TRBJ1-1 | TRBD1 | TRBV10-3 | CAISAGQGNTEAFF | TGTGCCATCAGTGCTGGACAGGGGAACACTGAAGCTTTCTTT
few | TRBJ2-1 | . | TRBV27 | CATKVQRSSYNEQFF | TGTGCCACAAAGGTTCAGCGGAGCTCCTACAATGAGCAGTTCTTC
. | TRBJ2-7 | . | TRBV10-3 | CAISINYEQYF | TGTGCCATCAGTATCAACTACGAGCAGTACTTC
. | TRBJ2-2 | . | TRBV2 | CASSDPGDTGELFF | TGTGCCAGCAGTGATCCGGGAGATACCGGGGAGCTGTTTTTT
. | TRBJ1-2 | TRBD1 | TRBV4-3 | CASSQESDRGRGRYTF | TGCGCCAGCAGCCAAGAATCGGACAGGGGGCGGGGTCGCTACACCTTC
few | TRBJ2-2 | . | TRBV4-2 | CASSPQGRAGTGELFF | TGTGCCAGCAGCCCGCAGGGGAGGGCCGGGACCGGGGAGCTGTTTTTT
. | TRBJ2-2 | . | TRBV7-2 | CASSPMGPSTGELFF | TGTGCCAGCAGCCCTATGGGGCCGAGTACCGGGGAGCTGTTTTTT
. | TRBJ2-7 | . | TRBV18 | CASSPIGSPNAQYF | TGTGCCAGCTCACCAATTGGCAGTCCAAACGCGCAGTACTTC
. | TRBJ1-1 | . | TRBV18 | CASAGTMNTEAFF | TGTGCCAGCGCGGGGACAATGAACACTGAAGCTTTCTTT
. | TRBJ2-6 | . | TRBV25-1 | CASSTTGANVLTF | TGTGCCAGCAGCACAACTGGGGCCAACGTCCTGACTTTC
. | TRBJ1-5 | TRBD1 | TRBV6-1 | CASKGAGPFQPQHF | TGTGCCAGCAAGGGGGCAGGGCCGTTTCAGCCCCAGCATTTT
. | TRBJ2-5 | . | TRBV6-5 | CASSYRGGQETQYF | TGTGCCAGCAGTTATAGGGGGGGCCAAGAGACCCAGTACTTC
few | TRBJ2-7 | . | TRBV5-1 | CASRPGVASRSYEQYF | TGCGCCAGCAGACCAGGGGTAGCTAGTAGGTCCTACGAGCAGTACTTC
. | TRBJ2-1 | TRBD1 | TRBV7-2 | CASSSANRGRRNEQFF | TGTGCCAGCAGCTCCGCCAACAGGGGCCGGAGGAATGAGCAGTTCTTC
few | TRBJ2-7 | . | TRBV7-9 | CASSLGAGSYEQYF | TGTGCCAGCAGCTTAGGGGCAGGATCCTACGAGCAGTACTTC
many | TRBJ2-6 | . | TRBV10-3 | CAISREGAGANVLTF | TGTGCCATCAGCCGAGAGGGGGCTGGGGCCAACGTCCTGACTTTC
. | TRBJ1-4 | . | TRBV2 | CASSDRRLNEKLFF | TGTGCCAGCAGTGATAGGCGGCTTAATGAAAAACTGTTTTTT